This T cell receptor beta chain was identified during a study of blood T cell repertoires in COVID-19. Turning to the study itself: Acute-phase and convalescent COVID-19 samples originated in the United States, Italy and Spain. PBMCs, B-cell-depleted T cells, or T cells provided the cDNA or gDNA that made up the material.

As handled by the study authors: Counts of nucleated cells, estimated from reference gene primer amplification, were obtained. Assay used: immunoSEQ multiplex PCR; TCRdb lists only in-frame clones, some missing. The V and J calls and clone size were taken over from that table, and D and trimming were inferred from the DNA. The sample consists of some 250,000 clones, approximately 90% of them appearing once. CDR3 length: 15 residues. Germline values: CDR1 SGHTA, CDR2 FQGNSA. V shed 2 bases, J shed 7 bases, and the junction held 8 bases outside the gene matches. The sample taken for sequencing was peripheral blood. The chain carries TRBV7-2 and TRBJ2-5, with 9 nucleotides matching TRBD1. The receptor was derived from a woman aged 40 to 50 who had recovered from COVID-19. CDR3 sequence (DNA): TGTGCCAGCAGCTTACAAACAGGGGGCCAGGGGACCCAGTACTTC. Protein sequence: CASSLQTGGQGTQYF.